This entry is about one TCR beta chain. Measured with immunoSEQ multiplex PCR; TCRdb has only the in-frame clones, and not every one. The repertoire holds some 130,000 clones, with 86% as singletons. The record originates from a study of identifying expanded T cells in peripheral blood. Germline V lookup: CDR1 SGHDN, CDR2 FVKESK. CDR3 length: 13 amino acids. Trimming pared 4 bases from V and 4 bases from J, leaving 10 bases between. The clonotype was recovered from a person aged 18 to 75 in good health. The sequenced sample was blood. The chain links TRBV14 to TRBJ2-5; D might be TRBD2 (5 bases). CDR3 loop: CASSLIEGETQYF. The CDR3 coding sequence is TGTGCCAGCAGCCTGATCGAGGGAGAGACCCAGTACTTC.